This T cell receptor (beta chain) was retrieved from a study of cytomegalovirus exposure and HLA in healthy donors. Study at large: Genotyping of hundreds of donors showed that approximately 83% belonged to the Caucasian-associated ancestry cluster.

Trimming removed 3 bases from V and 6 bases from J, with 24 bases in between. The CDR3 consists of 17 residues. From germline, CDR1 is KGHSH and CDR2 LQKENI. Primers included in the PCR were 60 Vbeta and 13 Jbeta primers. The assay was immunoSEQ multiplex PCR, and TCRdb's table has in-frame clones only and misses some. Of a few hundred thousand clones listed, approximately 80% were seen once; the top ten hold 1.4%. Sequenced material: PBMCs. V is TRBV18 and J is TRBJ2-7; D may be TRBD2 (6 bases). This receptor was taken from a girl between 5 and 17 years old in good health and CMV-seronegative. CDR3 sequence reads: CASSPIGPGRGILEQYF. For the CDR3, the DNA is TGTGCCAGCTCACCTATTGGGCCGGGACGGGGGATTCTCGAGCAGTACTTC.